This entry concerns a single T cell receptor (beta chain). Measured with immunoSEQ multiplex PCR; TCRdb has only the in-frame clones, and not every one. Here the sample spans tens of thousands of clones, over 80% being singletons. Germline CDR1 and CDR2: SNHLY and FYNNEI. Between the trimmed V and J ends, which lost 7 bases and 0 bases, there was a span of 16 bases. The length of the CDR3 is 16 residues. The entry originates in a study of OX40 agonist ivuxolimab in advanced cancers. The receptor's source is an adult with an advanced solid tumor such as melanoma, head and neck, liver or kidney cancer. The chain joins TRBV2 to TRBJ1-3; the D gene is possibly TRBD1 (5 bases). The sequences come from CD4+ or CD8+ T cells sorted from blood, collected in a trial of the OX40 agonist ivuxolimab. CDR3 nucleotide sequence: TGTGCCAGCAAGGGGCCGGGAGTAAACTCTGGAAACACCATATATTTT. It is translated as CASKGPGVNSGNTIYF.